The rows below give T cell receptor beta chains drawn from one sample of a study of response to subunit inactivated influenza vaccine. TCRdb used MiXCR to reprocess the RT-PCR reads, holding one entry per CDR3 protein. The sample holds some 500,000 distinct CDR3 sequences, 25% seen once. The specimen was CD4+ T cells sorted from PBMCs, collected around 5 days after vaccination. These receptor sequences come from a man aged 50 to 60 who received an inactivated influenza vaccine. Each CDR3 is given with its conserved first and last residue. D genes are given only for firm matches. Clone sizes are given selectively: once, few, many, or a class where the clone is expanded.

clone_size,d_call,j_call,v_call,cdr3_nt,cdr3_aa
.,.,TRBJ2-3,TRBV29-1,TGCAGCGTTCGGGTTGATACGCAGTATTTT,CSVRVDTQYF
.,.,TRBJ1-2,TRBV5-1,TGCGCCAGCAGCTTGGTTGTGGGTCCCAACTATGGCTACACCTTC,CASSLVVGPNYGYTF
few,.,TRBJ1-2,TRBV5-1,TGCGCCAGCAGTGTGACTCGTGTATATGGCTACACCTTC,CASSVTRVYGYTF
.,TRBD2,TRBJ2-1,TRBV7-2,TGTGCCAGCAGCTTAGTACTAGCGGGACTGTTCTTC,CASSLVLAGLFF
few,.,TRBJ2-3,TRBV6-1,TGTGCCAGCAGTGCTGTCAGTCTCACAGATACGCAGTATTTT,CASSAVSLTDTQYF
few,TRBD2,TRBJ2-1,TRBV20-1,TGCAGTGCTTGGACTAGCGGGAGGTCCCACTCCTACAATGAGCAGTTCTTC,CSAWTSGRSHSYNEQFF
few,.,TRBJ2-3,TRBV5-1,TGCGCCAGCAGCCCGGAAGGACCTCTTCAAGCGCAGTATTTT,CASSPEGPLQAQYF
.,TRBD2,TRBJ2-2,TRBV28,TGTGCCAGCAGTTTATTCGGCGGGAGGGCCCGAGTGGGGGAGCTGTTTTTT,CASSLFGGRARVGELFF
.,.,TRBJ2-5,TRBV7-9,TGTGCCAGCAGCTTCCCCCAAGAGACCCAGTACTTC,CASSFPQETQYF
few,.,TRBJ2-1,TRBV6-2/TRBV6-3,TGTGCCAGCAGTGGCTACCGGTCGCCGGGCAATGAGCAGTTCTTC,CASSGYRSPGNEQFF